This TCR beta chain was sequenced for a study of blood T cell repertoires in COVID-19. Germline V gene sequence: CDR1 LGHNA, CDR2 YSLEER. The CDR3 loop spans 15 amino acids. The trim removed 1 base at V and 5 bases at J, leaving 5 bases unmatched. Under the authors' procedure: How many nucleated cells were present was estimated from reference gene primer amplification. Profiling relied on immunoSEQ multiplex PCR, and the TCRdb table lists in-frame clones only, not all of them. V, J and clone size derive from that table, while D and trimming were established from the DNA sequence. Among about 74,000 clones listed, about 91% were seen once.

The chain couples TRBV4-3 to TRBJ2-3; 8 positions match TRBD2. The sequenced material came from peripheral blood. The receptor's source is a woman of 80 years or more with acute or convalescent COVID-19. As DNA, the CDR3 is TGCGCCAGCAGCCAAGGCAGCGGGGGAAGAGATACGCAGTATTTT. Amino acids: CASSQGSGGRDTQYF.